The clone carrying this T cell receptor (beta chain) was detected only a few times. As to time point: patch test 1, 2 weeks after DPC sensitization. Treatment here: therapeutic diphenylcyclopropenone sensitization with weekly scalp DPC. Per the original data handling: TCR counts had a median of around 94,000 per sample and spanned about 20,000 to 700,000. TCRdb re-derived calls from the RACE reads in MiXCR, one entry per CDR3 protein. The V and J calls follow TCRdb's processing rather than the paper's. The data hold roughly 98,000 distinct CDR3 sequences, with over 10% observed a single time. The sample originates from a study of human T cells and chemical hapten exposure. Germline assignment: CDR1 LNHNV and CDR2 YYDKDF (reference sequence). The V and J ends lost 0 bases and 0 bases respectively, with 6 bases between them. The length of the CDR3 is 16 residues.

V usage is TRBV15 and J usage is TRBJ2-6; no reliable D call. This TCR was sampled from a woman in her 40s with alopecia areata. Some clones in this sample may be carry-over from other donors' samples. The source was whole blood, collected in connection with sensitization to the hapten diphenylcyclopropenone (DPC). The CDR3 region is CATSRDRVSGANVLTF. The CDR3 region has the DNA TGTGCCACCAGCAGAGACCGGGTCTCTGGGGCCAACGTCCTGACTTTC.